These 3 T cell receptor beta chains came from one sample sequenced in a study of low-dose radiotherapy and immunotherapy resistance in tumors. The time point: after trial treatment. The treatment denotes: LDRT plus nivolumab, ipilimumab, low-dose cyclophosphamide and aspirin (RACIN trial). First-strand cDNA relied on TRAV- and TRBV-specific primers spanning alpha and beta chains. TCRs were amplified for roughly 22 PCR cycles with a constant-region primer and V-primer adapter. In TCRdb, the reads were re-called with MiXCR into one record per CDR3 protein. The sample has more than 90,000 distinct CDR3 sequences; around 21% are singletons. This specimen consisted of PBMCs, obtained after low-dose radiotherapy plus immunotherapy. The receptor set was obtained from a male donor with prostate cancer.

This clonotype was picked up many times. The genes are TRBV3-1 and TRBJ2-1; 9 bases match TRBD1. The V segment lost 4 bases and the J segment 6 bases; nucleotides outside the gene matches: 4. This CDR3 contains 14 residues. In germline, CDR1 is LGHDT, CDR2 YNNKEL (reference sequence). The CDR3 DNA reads TGTGCCAGCAGCCGACCGGACAGGGGCAATGAGCAGTTCTTC. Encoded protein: CASSRPDRGNEQFF.

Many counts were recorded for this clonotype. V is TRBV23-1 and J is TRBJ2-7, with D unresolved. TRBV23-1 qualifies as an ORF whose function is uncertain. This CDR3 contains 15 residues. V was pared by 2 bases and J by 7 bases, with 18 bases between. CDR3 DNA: TGCGCCAGCAGTCAAGTGGGGTCCCTAACCCTGGAGCAGTACTTC. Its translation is CASSQVGSLTLEQYF.

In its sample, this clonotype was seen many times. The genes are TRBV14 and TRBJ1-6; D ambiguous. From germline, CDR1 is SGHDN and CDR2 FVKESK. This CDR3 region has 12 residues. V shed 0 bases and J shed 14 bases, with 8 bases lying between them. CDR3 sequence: CASSQDRVTLHF. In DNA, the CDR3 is TGTGCCAGCAGCCAAGATCGTGTAACCCTCCACTTT.